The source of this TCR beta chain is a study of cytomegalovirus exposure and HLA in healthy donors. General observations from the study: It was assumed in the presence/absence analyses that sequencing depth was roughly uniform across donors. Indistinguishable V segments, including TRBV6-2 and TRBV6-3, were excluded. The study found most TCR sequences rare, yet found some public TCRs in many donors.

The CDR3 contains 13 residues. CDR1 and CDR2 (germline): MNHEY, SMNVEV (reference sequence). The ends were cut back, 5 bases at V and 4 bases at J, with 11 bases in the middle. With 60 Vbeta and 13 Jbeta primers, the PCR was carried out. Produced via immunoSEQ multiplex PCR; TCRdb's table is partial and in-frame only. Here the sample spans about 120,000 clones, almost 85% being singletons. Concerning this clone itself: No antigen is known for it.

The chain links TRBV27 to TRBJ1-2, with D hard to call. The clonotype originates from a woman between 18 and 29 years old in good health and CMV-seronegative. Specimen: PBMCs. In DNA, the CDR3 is TGTGCCAGCAGTAAAGACACCTTCTATGGCTACACCTTC. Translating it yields CASSKDTFYGYTF.